Below, 22 T cell receptor beta chains from the same sample are listed, as sequenced in a study of cytomegalovirus exposure and HLA in healthy donors. The PCR was carried out with 60 Vbeta primers and 13 Jbeta primers. The assay was immunoSEQ multiplex PCR, and TCRdb's table has in-frame clones only and misses some. This table has about 98,000 clones, around 68% appearing once. Sequencing was performed on PBMCs. Every receptor here comes from a man aged 50-60 years in good health and CMV-seronegative.

This chain uses TRBV7-2 with TRBJ1-3; D gene unclear. Germline V gene data show CDR1 as SGHTA and CDR2 as FQGNSA. The CDR3 loop spans 15 amino acids. Trimming cost V 2 bases and J 1 base, with 9 bases left between them. CDR3 sequence: CASSLIGGSGNTIYF. In nucleotides, the CDR3 is TGTGCCAGCAGCTTAATAGGAGGTTCTGGAAACACCATATATTTT.

V is TRBV5-8 and J is TRBJ2-7, with 10 bases that match TRBD1. Germline V gene data show CDR1 as SGHTS and CDR2 as YDEGEE. Trimming took 4 bases from V and 5 from J; bases not matched to a gene: 24. This CDR3 is 20 amino acids long. CDR3 protein: CASSPGTGVLLILSPNEQYF. For the CDR3, the DNA is TGTGCCAGCAGCCCCGGGACAGGGGTCTTACTAATACTATCCCCTAACGAGCAGTACTTC.

This clone has more than one count but fewer than ten. This chain uses TRBV6-5 with TRBJ2-2; D may be TRBD1 (6 bases). Trimming removed 9 bases at V and 3 bases at J, with 14 bases between. Germline loops: CDR1 MNHEY, CDR2 SVGAGI. The CDR3 totals 14 residues. The CDR3 region is CASQQGVDTGELFF. CDR3 in DNA: TGTGCCAGTCAACAGGGTGTGGACACCGGGGAGCTGTTTTTT.

The chain recombines TRBV18 with TRBJ2-2, with D hard to call. V was shortened by 3 bases and J by 5 bases, with 13 bases between the two germline ends. This CDR3 is built from 15 residues. Germline V gene lookup returns CDR1 KGHSH and CDR2 LQKENI. In DNA, the CDR3 is TGTGCCAGCTCACCTGAGGTTTTTGTTACCGGGGAGCTGTTTTTT. It yields the protein CASSPEVFVTGELFF.

In this sample, this clone turned up a few times. The rearrangement joins TRBV5-1 to TRBJ1-5; the D gene is possibly TRBD1 (5 bases). The germline V gene encodes CDR1 SGHRS and CDR2 YFSETQ. CDR3 length: 14 amino acids. V shed 0 bases and J shed 6 bases, with 10 bases lying between them. CDR3 protein: CASSLGQGIQPQHF. The CDR3 DNA reads as TGCGCCAGCAGCTTGGGTCAGGGTATTCAGCCCCAGCATTTT.

CDR3 residues: CASSPQGAGEQYF. The CDR3 DNA reads TGTGCCAGCAGCCCGCAGGGGGCGGGGGAGCAGTACTTC. The V call is TRBV7-9, the J call TRBJ2-7; 8 nucleotides line up with TRBD1. Germline loops: CDR1 SEHNR, CDR2 FQNEAQ (reference sequence). The CDR3 has 13 amino acids. J lost 7 bases, V lost 5 bases, and 7 bases had no gene match.

The V gene is TRBV4-1, the J gene TRBJ2-5; TRBD2 aligns across 11 bases. Germline assignment: CDR1 MGHRA and CDR2 YSYEKL. The V gene end was trimmed by 3 bases and the J gene end by 3 bases; junction bases not matched to a gene: 9. The CDR3 loop spans 17 amino acids. This CDR3 is CASSHLPGTSGKETQYF. In DNA, the CDR3 is TGCGCCAGCAGCCACCTCCCAGGGACTAGCGGCAAAGAGACCCAGTACTTC.

The chain uses TRBV6-1 and TRBJ2-7; D not certain. V was shortened by 6 bases and J by 3 bases, with 18 bases between the two germline ends. The CDR3 contains 15 residues. Germline V gene sequence: CDR1 MNHNS, CDR2 SASEGT. For the CDR3, the DNA is TGTGCCAGCAGAGTGACTCCCTCGAGCCACTACGAGCAGTACTTC. It yields the protein CASRVTPSSHYEQYF.

The chain couples TRBV10-3 to TRBJ1-1, with a possible D match to TRBD1 (6 bases). The CDR3 runs to 15 residues. V lost 4 bases and J 0 bases, leaving 12 bases between the germline ends. Germline CDR1 is ENHRY and CDR2 is SYGVKD. This CDR3 is CAISGQGKMNTEAFF. The CDR3 bases are TGTGCCATCAGTGGGCAGGGGAAAATGAACACTGAAGCTTTCTTT.

This clone has a handful of counts. The chain recombines TRBV19 with TRBJ1-5; 7 bases align to TRBD1. The length of the CDR3 is 17 residues. Germline CDR1 is LNHDA and CDR2 is SQIVND (reference sequence). J was trimmed by 6 bases and V by 5 bases; bases with no gene match: 16. CDR3 sequence (DNA): TGTGCCAGTAGTCCAGGGAGAGAACAGGGGATACGTCAGCCCCAGCATTTT. This encodes CASSPGREQGIRQPQHF.

The chain combines TRBV5-4 with TRBJ2-5; perhaps TRBD2 as D (6 bases). The better agreement between TRBJ2-7 and the DNA end casts doubt on the J call. Per germline, CDR1 SGHNT and CDR2 YYREEE (reference sequence). The CDR3 consists of 15 residues. The CDR3 reads CASSLEGREHHEQYF. Written as DNA, the CDR3 is TGTGCCAGCAGCTTGGAGGGTCGGGAGCACCACGAGCAGTACTTC.

This chain links TRBV2 with TRBJ1-2; 8 nucleotides agree with TRBD1. Germline CDR1 and CDR2: SNHLY and FYNNEI. The trim removed 2 bases at V and 9 bases at J, leaving 8 bases unmatched. CDR3 length: 14 amino acids. CDR3 loop: CASSENGQGGSYTF. Written as DNA, the CDR3 is TGTGCCAGCAGTGAAAACGGACAGGGAGGAAGCTACACCTTC.

The chain recombines TRBV5-6 with TRBJ1-6; 8 nucleotides agree with TRBD1. The junction had 7 bases not matched to a gene; V was cut back by 4 bases and J by 7 bases. The CDR3 is made up of 15 amino acids. Germline lookup yields CDR1 SGHDT and CDR2 YYEEEE. DNA of the CDR3: TGTGCCAGCAGCCTGGGACAGGTCACAAATTCACCCCTCCACTTT. It specifies CASSLGQVTNSPLHF. Looking up the rest from reference TRBV5-6 and TRBJ1-6 gives the full variable domain: DAGVTQSPTHLIKTRGQQVTLRCSPKSGHDTVSWYQQALGQGPQFIFQYYEEEERQRGNFPDRFSGHQFPNYSSELNVNALLLGDSALYLCASSLGQVTNSPLHFGNGTRLTVT.

The rearrangement joins TRBV6-1 to TRBJ2-1; D is undetermined. CDR1 is MNHNS and CDR2 is SASEGT in the germline V gene. The CDR3 is 11 amino acids. V lost 3 bases to trimming and J lost 12 bases, with 9 bases between them. The CDR3 nucleotides are TGTGCCAGCAGTGACCCGGGTTGGCAGTTCTTC. As protein: CASSDPGWQFF.

The rearrangement links TRBV28 to TRBJ2-2; 7 bases match TRBD1. The CDR3 has 17 residues. From germline, CDR1 is MDHEN and CDR2 SYDVKM. V lost 5 bases to trimming and J lost 6 bases; unmatched junction nucleotides: 15. CDR3 nucleotides: TGTGCCAGCAGTCCCAGGACAGGCAGTGTGGTGGCCGGGGAGCTGTTTTTT. It specifies CASSPRTGSVVAGELFF.

This chain links TRBV4-1 with TRBJ2-7; 9 nucleotides align to TRBD1. The CDR3 contains 15 residues. The germline V gene has CDR1 MGHRA and CDR2 YSYEKL. Trimming at V came to 4 bases and at J to 1 base, leaving 5 bases not matched to a gene. The CDR3 DNA sequence: TGCGCCAGCAGCCTTACAGGGGGCATGTCCTACGAGCAGTACTTC. Its translation is CASSLTGGMSYEQYF.

A few counts support this clone. The V gene is TRBV11-2, the J gene TRBJ1-3; 9 nucleotides align to TRBD1. The CDR3 consists of 16 residues. Germline lookup yields CDR1 SGHAT and CDR2 FQNNGV. Trimming took 5 bases from V and 1 from J; bases not matched to a gene: 6. CDR3 DNA sequence: TGTGCCAGCAGCCCTTCGGGGACAGGGTCTGGAAACACCATATATTTT. Its translation: CASSPSGTGSGNTIYF.

This clone has only a few counts. The V and J genes are TRBV18 and TRBJ2-2; possible D gene TRBD1, 5 bases. V lost 6 bases to trimming and J lost 1 base, with 12 bases between them. CDR3 length: 15 residues. Per germline, CDR1 KGHSH and CDR2 LQKENI. This CDR3 is CASSPNTGNTGELFF. Here the CDR3 DNA reads TGTGCCAGCTCCCCTAACACAGGGAACACCGGGGAGCTGTTTTTT.

This clone appeared many times. V gene TRBV5-1 combines with J gene TRBJ2-1, with 12 bases identical to TRBD1. CDR3 length equals 14 residues. J was trimmed by 8 bases and V by 7 bases; bases with no gene match: 7. The germline gives CDR1 SGHRS, CDR2 YFSETQ. The DNA for the CDR3 is TGCGCCAGCGCAAGTGGGACAGGGGGCCATGAGCAGTTCTTC. It specifies CASASGTGGHEQFF.

In its sample, this clone was seen a few times. The J gene is TRBJ1-2, the V gene TRBV9, with TRBD1 matching over 9 bases. In germline, CDR1 is SGDLS, CDR2 YYNGEE. This CDR3 is 15 amino acids long. The V segment lost 0 bases and the J segment 7 bases; nucleotides outside the gene matches: 7. CDR3 nucleotides: TGTGCCAGCAGCGTAGATACAGGGGGCCGGAGTGGCTACACCTTC. Its translation: CASSVDTGGRSGYTF.

The sample holds one count of this clone. DNA of the CDR3: TGTGCCAGCAAAGGGCGGGAGGGCCTGGACGAGCAGTACTTC. This gives the protein CASKGREGLDEQYF. The chain uses TRBV27 and TRBJ2-7; TRBD2 matches 9 bases. Germline V gene data show CDR1 as MNHEY and CDR2 as SMNVEV (reference sequence). This CDR3 is built from 14 residues. Trimming removed 7 bases from V and 5 bases from J; junction bases left unmatched: 9.

The chain has TRBV11-2 and TRBJ1-5; 10 bases line up with TRBD1. The trim removed 2 bases at V and 2 bases at J, leaving 9 bases unmatched. The CDR3 spans 18 residues. Germline V lookup: CDR1 SGHAT, CDR2 FQNNGV. CDR3: CASSLSWTGGRGNQPQHF. The CDR3 DNA is TGTGCCAGCAGCTTATCTTGGACAGGGGGTCGGGGCAATCAGCCCCAGCATTTT.